A single TCR beta chain is shown here with its context. V was trimmed by 0 bases and J by 7 bases, leaving 7 bases between them. Looked up from germline, CDR1 is MNHNS and CDR2 is SASEGT. The CDR3 is made up of 12 amino acids. This entry comes from a study of blood T cell repertoires in COVID-19. Clones were sequenced by immunoSEQ multiplex PCR, and TCRdb holds only the in-frame ones, with some missing. The sample carries roughly 150,000 clones, 75% to 80% recorded once. Material for sequencing was peripheral blood. The chain uses TRBV6-1 and TRBJ2-7; D not certain. This clonotype was sampled from a woman at least 80 years old with acute or convalescent COVID-19. Here the CDR3 DNA reads TGTGCCAGCAGTGAAGCGCCTAAAGAGCAGTACTTC. It is translated as CASSEAPKEQYF.